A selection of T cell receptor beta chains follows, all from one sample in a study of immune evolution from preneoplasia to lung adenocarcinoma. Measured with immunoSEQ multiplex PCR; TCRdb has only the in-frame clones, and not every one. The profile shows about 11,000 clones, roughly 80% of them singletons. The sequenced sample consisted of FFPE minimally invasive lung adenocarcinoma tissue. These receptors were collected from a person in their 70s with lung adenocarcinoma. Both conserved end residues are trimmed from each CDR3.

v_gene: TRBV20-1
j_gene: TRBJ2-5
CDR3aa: SARAGETQY

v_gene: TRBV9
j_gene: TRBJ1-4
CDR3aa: ASSGGGGAGNEKLF

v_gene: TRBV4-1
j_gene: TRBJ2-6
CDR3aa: ASSQQGQIDSGANVLT

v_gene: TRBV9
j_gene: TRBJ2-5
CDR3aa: ASSVEAGTGALETQY

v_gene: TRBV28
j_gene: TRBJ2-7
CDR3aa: ASRPLGTGTYEQY

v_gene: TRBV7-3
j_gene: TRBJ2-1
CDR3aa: ASSFGQSYNEQF

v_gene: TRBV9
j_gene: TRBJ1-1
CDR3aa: ASSPSIVGGRGTEAF

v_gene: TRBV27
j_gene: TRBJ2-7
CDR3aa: ASSPRWGSSSYEQY

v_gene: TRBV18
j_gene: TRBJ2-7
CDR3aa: ASSQLAGADEQY

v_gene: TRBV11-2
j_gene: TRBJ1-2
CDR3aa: ASSGPGGYT

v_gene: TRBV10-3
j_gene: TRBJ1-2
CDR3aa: AISETRQGESYGYT

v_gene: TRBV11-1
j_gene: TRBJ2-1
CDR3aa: ASSLRRGDYNEQF

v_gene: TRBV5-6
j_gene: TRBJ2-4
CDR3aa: ASSPTGAKNIQY

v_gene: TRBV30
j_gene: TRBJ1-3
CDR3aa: AWKVGDGNTIY

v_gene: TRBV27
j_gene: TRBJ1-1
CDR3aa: ASSRGTEAF

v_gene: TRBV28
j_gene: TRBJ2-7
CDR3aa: ASSSIAVGSYEQY

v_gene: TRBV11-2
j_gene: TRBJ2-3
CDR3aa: ASSADTYTDTQY

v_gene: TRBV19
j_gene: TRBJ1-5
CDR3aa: ASSRPPGQAYQPQH

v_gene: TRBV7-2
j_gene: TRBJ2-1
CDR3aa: ASSFGGTYNEQF

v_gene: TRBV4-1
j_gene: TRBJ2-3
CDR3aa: ASSHGTGTSGTDTQY

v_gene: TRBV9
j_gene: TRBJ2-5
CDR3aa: ASSQEGLGETQY

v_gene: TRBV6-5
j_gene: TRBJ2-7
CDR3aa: ASTNGGEQY

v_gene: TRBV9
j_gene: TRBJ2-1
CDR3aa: ASSVEFNEQF

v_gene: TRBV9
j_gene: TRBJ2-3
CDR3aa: ASSVGTQRTDTQY